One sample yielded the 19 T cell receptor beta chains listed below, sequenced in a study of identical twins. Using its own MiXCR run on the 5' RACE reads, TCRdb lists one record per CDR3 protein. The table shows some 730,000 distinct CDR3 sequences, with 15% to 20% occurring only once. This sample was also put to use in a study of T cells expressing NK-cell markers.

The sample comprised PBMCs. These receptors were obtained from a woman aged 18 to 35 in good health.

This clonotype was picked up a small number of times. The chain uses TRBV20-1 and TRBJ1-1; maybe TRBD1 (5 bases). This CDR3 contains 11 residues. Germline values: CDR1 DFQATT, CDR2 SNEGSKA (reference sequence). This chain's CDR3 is CSWDGNTEAFF. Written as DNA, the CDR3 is TGCAGCTGGGACGGGAACACTGAAGCTTTCTTT.

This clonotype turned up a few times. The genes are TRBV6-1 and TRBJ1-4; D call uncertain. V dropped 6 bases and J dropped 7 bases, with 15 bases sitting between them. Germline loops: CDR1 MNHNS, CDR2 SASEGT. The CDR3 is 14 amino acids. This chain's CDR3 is CASRPGPRVEKLFF. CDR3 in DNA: TGTGCCAGCAGACCCGGACCCCGGGTTGAAAAACTGTTTTTT.

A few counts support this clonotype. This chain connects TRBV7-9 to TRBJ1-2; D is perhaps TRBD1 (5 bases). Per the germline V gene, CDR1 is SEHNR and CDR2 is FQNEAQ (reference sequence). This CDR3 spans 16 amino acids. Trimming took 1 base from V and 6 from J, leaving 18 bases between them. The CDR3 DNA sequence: TGTGCCAGCAGCTTAGTTAGGGGCAGGGAGGATCATGGCTACACCTTC. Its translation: CASSLVRGREDHGYTF.

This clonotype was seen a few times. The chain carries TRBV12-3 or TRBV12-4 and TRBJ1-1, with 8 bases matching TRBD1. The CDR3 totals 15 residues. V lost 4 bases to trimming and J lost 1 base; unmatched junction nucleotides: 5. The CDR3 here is CASSSRTGTNTEAFF. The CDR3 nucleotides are TGTGCCAGCAGTTCGAGGACAGGGACGAACACTGAAGCTTTCTTT.

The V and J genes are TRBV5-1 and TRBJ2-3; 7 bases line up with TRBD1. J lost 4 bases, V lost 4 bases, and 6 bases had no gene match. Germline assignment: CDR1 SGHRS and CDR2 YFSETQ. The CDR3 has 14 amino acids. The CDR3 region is CASSPPGQPDTQYF. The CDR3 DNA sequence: TGCGCCAGCAGCCCCCCGGGACAGCCAGATACGCAGTATTTT.

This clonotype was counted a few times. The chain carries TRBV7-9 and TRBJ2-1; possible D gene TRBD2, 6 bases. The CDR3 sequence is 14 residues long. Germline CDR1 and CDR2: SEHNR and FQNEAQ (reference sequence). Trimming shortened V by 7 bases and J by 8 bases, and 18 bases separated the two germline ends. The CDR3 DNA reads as TGTGCCAGCAACGAGGGTTCCGGGAGATATGAGCAGTTCTTC. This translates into CASNEGSGRYEQFF.

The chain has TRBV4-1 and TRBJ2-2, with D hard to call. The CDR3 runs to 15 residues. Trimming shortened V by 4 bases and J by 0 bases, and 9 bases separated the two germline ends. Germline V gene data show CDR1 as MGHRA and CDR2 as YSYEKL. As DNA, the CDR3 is TGCGCCAGCAGCCCCCGGTTGGCGAACACCGGGGAGCTGTTTTTT. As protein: CASSPRLANTGELFF.

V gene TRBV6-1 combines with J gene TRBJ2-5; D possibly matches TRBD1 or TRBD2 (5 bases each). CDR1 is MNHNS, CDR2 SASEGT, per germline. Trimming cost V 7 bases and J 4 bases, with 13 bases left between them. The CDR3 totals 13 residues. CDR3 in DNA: TGTGCCAGCACTCAGATGGGGGTAGAGACCCAGTACTTC. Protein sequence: CASTQMGVETQYF.

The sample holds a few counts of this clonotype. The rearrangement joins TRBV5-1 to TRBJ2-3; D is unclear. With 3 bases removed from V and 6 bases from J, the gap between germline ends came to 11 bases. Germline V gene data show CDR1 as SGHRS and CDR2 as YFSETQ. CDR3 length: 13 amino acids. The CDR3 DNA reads TGCGCCAGCAGCTACCGGATGGGGGATACGCAGTATTTT. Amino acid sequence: CASSYRMGDTQYF.

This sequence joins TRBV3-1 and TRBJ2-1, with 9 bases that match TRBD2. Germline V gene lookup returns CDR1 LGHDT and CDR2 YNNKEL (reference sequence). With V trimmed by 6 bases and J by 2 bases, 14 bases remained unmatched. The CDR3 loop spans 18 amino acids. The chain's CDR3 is CASSPTRGGFAAYNEQFF. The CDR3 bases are TGTGCCAGCAGTCCAACGCGGGGGGGGTTCGCCGCCTACAATGAGCAGTTCTTC.

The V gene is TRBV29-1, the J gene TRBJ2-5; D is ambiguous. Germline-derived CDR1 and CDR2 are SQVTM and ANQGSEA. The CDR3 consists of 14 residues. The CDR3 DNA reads TGCAGAAACCACCCGGGCCTTAGAGGAGAGACCCAGTACTTC. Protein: CRNHPGLRGETQYF. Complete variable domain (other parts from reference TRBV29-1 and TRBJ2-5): SAVISQKPSRDICQRGTSLTIQCQVDSQVTMMFWYRQQPGQSLTLIATANQGSEATYESGFVIDKFPISRPNLTFSTLTVSNMSPEDSSIYLCRNHPGLRGETQYFGPGTRLLVL.

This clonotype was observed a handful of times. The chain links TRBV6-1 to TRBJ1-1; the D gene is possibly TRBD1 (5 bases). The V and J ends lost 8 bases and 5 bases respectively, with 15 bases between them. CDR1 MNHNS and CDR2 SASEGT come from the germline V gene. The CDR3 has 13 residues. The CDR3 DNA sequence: TGTGCCAGCGTCTATCAGGGTCTAACTGAAGCTTTCTTT. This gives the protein CASVYQGLTEAFF.

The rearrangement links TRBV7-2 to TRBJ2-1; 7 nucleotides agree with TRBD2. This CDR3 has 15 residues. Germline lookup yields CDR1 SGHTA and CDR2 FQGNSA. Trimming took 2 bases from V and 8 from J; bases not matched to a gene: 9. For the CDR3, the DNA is TGTGCCAGCAGCTTAAGACTAGCAGGGTCCGATGAGCAGTTCTTC. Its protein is CASSLRLAGSDEQFF.

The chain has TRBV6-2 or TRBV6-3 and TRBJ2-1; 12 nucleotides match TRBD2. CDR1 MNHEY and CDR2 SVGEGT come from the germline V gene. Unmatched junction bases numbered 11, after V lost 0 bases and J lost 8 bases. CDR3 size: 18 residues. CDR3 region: CASSYSSSRTSGIDEQFF. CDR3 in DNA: TGTGCCAGCAGTTACTCGAGCAGTCGGACTAGCGGGATCGATGAGCAGTTCTTC.

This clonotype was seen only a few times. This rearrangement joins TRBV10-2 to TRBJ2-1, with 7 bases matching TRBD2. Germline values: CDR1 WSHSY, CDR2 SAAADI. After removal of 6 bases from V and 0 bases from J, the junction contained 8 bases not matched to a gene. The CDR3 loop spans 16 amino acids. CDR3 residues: CASRGTGGSSYNEQFF. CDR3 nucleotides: TGCGCCAGCAGGGGCACGGGGGGAAGCTCCTACAATGAGCAGTTCTTC.

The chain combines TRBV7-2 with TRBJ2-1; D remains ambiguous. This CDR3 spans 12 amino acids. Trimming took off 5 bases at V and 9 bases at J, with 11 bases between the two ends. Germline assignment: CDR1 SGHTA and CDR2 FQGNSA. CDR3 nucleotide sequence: TGTGCCAGCAGCCGAGAGACATTTGAGCAGTTCTTC. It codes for CASSRETFEQFF.

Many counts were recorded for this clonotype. Here the CDR3 reads CSARNAGLGETQYF. As DNA, the CDR3 is TGCAGTGCGCGAAATGCGGGGTTGGGAGAGACCCAGTACTTC. This chain connects TRBV20-1 to TRBJ2-5; TRBD2 is a possible D gene (6 bases). From germline, CDR1 is DFQATT and CDR2 SNEGSKA (reference sequence). CDR3 length equals 14 residues. Trimming took off 6 bases at V and 4 bases at J, with 18 bases between the two ends.

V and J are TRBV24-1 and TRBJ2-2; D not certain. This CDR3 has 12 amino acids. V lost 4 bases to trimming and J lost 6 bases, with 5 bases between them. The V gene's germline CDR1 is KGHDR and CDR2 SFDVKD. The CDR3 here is CATSERAGELFF. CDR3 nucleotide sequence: TGTGCCACCAGTGAGAGAGCCGGGGAGCTGTTTTTT.

In DNA, the CDR3 is TGTGCCACCGCGGACCTTCTCACAGATACGCAGTATTTT. Protein: CATADLLTDTQYF. The gene calls are TRBV24-1 and TRBJ2-3; D uncertain. CDR1 and CDR2 (germline): KGHDR, SFDVKD. The CDR3 runs to 13 residues. V gave up 9 bases and J gave up 2 bases, with 11 bases separating them.